A selection of T cell receptor beta chains follows, all from one sample in a study of control samples from healthy donors and cancer patients. Some clones are missing from TCRdb's copy, which holds only in-frame ones; the method was immunoSEQ multiplex PCR. Of approximately 160,000 clones detected, around 95% appear once; the ten largest clones hold approximately 4%. Material: blood. These receptors originate from a woman aged 60-75 years in good health. Both conserved end residues are part of each CDR3. D genes are given only for firm matches. Clone size is not always given. Where it is, it says once, few, many or a class for expanded clones.

j_gene: TRBJ1-3; abundance: NA; v_gene: TRBV19; d_gene: NA; CDR3aa: CASSIGSSGNTIYF; CDR3nt: TGTGCCAGTAGTATCGGGAGCTCTGGAAACACCATATATTTT
j_gene: TRBJ1-1; abundance: once; v_gene: TRBV19; d_gene: NA; CDR3aa: CASSSNRDTEAFF; CDR3nt: TGTGCCAGTAGTTCGAACAGGGACACTGAAGCTTTCTTT
j_gene: TRBJ1-2; abundance: NA; v_gene: TRBV4-3; d_gene: NA; CDR3aa: CASSQDGADYGYTF; CDR3nt: TGCGCCAGCAGCCAAGATGGGGCAGACTATGGCTACACCTTC
j_gene: TRBJ2-3; abundance: NA; v_gene: TRBV18; d_gene: TRBD2; CDR3aa: CASSGQRGGTDTQYF; CDR3nt: TGTGCCAGCTCGGGTCAGCGGGGGGGCACAGATACGCAGTATTTT
j_gene: TRBJ1-6; abundance: NA; v_gene: TRBV5-1; d_gene: NA; CDR3aa: CASSLEALGNRASSYNSPLHF; CDR3nt: TGCGCCAGCAGCTTGGAGGCCCTAGGGAACAGGGCGAGCTCCTATAATTCACCCCTCCACTTT
j_gene: TRBJ1-1; abundance: NA; v_gene: TRBV7-6; d_gene: NA; CDR3aa: CASSAGHFMNTEAFF; CDR3nt: TGTGCCAGCAGCGCGGGACATTTCATGAACACTGAAGCTTTCTTT
j_gene: TRBJ2-5; abundance: NA; v_gene: TRBV7-2; d_gene: NA; CDR3aa: CASSFPGHPQETQYF; CDR3nt: TGTGCCAGCAGCTTCCCGGGACACCCACAAGAGACCCAGTACTTC
j_gene: TRBJ2-1; abundance: NA; v_gene: TRBV19; d_gene: NA; CDR3aa: CASSIRPYNEQFF; CDR3nt: TGTGCCAGTAGTATCCGACCCTACAATGAGCAGTTCTTC
j_gene: TRBJ2-3; abundance: NA; v_gene: TRBV5-6; d_gene: TRBD1; CDR3aa: CASREDRAGTDTQYF; CDR3nt: TGTGCCAGCAGGGAGGACAGGGCTGGCACAGATACGCAGTATTTT
j_gene: TRBJ2-5; abundance: NA; v_gene: TRBV7-2; d_gene: NA; CDR3aa: CASSRQQDGQETQYF; CDR3nt: TGTGCCAGCTCACGCCAGCAGGATGGGCAAGAGACCCAGTACTTC
j_gene: TRBJ2-2; abundance: NA; v_gene: TRBV27; d_gene: TRBD2; CDR3aa: CASLAGGPYTGELFF; CDR3nt: TGTGCCAGCCTAGCGGGGGGGCCTTACACCGGGGAGCTGTTTTTT
j_gene: TRBJ2-1; abundance: NA; v_gene: TRBV18; d_gene: NA; CDR3aa: CASTAFDGAHSYNEQFF; CDR3nt: TGTGCCAGCACTGCCTTTGACGGGGCTCACTCCTACAATGAGCAGTTCTTC